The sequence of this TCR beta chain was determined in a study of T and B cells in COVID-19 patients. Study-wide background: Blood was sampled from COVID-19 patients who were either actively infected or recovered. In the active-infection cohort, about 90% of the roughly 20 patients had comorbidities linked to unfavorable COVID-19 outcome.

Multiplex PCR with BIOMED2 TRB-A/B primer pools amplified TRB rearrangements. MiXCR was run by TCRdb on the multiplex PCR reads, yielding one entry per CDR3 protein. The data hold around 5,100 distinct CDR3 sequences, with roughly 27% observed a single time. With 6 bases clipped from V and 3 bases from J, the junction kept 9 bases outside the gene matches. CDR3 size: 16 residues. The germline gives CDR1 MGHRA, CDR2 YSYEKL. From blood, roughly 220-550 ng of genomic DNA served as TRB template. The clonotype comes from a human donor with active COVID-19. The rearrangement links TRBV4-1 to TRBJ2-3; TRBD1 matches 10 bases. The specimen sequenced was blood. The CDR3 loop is CASSYPGQGKTDTQYF. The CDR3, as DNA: TGCGCCAGCAGTTACCCGGGACAGGGGAAGACAGATACGCAGTATTTT.